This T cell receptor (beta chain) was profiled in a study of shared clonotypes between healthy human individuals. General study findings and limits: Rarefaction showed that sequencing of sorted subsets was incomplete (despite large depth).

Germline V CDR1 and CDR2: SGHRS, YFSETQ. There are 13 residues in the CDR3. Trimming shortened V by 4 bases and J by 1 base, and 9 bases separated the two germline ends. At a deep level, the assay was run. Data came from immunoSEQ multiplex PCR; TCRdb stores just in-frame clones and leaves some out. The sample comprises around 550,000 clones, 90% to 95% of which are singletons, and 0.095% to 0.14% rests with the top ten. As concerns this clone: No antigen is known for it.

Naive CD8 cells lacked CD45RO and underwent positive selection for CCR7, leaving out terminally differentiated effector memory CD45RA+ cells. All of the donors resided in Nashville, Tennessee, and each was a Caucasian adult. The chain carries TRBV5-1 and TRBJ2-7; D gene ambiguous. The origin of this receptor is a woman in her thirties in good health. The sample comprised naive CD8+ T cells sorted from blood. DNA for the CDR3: TGCGCCAGCAGCGTGGACGGATCCTACGAGCAGTACTTC. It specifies CASSVDGSYEQYF.